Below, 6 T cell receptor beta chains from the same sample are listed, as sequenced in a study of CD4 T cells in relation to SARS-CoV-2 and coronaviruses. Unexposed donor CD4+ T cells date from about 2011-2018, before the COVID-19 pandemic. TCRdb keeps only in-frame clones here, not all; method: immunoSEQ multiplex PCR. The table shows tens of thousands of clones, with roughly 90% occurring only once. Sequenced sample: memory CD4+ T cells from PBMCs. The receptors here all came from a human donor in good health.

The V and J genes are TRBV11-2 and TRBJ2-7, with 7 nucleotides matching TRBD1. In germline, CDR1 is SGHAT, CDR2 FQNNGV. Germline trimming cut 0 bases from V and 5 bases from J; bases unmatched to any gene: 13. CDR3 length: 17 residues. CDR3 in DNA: TGTGCCAGCAGCTTAGACACCACTCACCCGGACAGGAACGAGCAGTACTTC. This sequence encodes CASSLDTTHPDRNEQYF.

CDR3 DNA sequence: TGTGCAAGTCGCTTAGTGGGTCGGGAGGCTTACGAGCAGTACTTC. It yields the protein CASRLVGREAYEQYF. V gene TRBV12-2 combines with J gene TRBJ2-7; the table gives TRBD2 as D, unverified against the DNA. TRBV12-2 is a known pseudogene. The CDR3 is 15 amino acids.

CDR3 sequence (DNA): TGTGCCAGCAAGCAGACAGGGTCCGAGCAGTACTTC. This codes for CASKQTGSEQYF. The rearrangement joins TRBV2 to TRBJ2-7, with 7 bases that match TRBD1. Germline values: CDR1 SNHLY, CDR2 FYNNEI. The CDR3 consists of 12 residues. J lost 6 bases, V lost 7 bases, and 6 bases had no gene match.

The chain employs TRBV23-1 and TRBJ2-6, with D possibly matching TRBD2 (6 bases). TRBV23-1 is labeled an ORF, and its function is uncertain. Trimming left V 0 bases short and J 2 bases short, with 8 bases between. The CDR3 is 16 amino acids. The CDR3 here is CASSQSGGTGANVLTF. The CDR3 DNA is TGCGCCAGCAGTCAATCGGGGGGAACTGGGGCCAACGTCCTGACTTTC.

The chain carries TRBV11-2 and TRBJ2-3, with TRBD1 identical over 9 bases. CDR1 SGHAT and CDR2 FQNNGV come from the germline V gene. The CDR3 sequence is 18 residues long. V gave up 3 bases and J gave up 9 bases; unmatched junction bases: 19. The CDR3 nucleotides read TGTGCCAGCAGCTTTCGGGACTCGACAGGGGGTGGTGGCTCAACGCAGTATTTT. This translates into CASSFRDSTGGGGSTQYF.

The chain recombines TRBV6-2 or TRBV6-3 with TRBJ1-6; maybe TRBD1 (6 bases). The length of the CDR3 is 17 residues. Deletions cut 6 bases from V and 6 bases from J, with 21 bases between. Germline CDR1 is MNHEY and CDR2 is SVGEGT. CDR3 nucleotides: TGTGCCAGCAGCCCTCGTAGGGCCCAGGGGCCTAATTCACCCCTCCACTTT. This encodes CASSPRRAQGPNSPLHF.